A selection of T cell receptor beta chains follows, all from one sample in a study of identical twins. From the 5' RACE reads, TCRdb called clonotypes with MiXCR, one entry per CDR3 protein. The repertoire consists of just over 450,000 distinct CDR3 sequences, with 13% to 15% occurring once and the leading ten covering around 0.52%. The sample was also linked to a second study, of yellow fever vaccine responses in identical twins.

Material for sequencing was CD4+ T cells sorted from blood. The receptors come from a woman aged 18-35 years in good health. Both conserved end residues are trimmed from each CDR3.

v_gene,j_gene,CDR3aa
TRBV5-6,TRBJ2-1,ASSLTWQAYNEQF
TRBV20-1,TRBJ2-5,SANRLGSGKETQY
TRBV5-6,TRBJ1-2,ASSLARDGYT
TRBV12-3/TRBV12-4,TRBJ2-5,ASSGGGKETQY
TRBV10-3,TRBJ2-3,AISESGSTDTQY
TRBV4-3,TRBJ2-6,ASSQEPTGGAWANVLT
TRBV20-1,TRBJ2-1,SARALRNADNEQF
TRBV7-9,TRBJ1-3,ASRTDRGRNTIY
TRBV30,TRBJ2-6,AWGMDRVSSGANVLT
TRBV12-3/TRBV12-4,TRBJ2-7,ASSNRDRDYEQY
TRBV12-3/TRBV12-4,TRBJ1-1,ASTRQVSNTEAF
TRBV28,TRBJ2-2,ASSVPWGGRTGELF
TRBV3-1,TRBJ2-2,ASSQGGGTNTGELF
TRBV4-3,TRBJ1-2,ASSQVPGARGGYT
TRBV29-1,TRBJ2-1,SVENRQNEQF
TRBV12-5,TRBJ2-1,ASGFGGGLSNEQF